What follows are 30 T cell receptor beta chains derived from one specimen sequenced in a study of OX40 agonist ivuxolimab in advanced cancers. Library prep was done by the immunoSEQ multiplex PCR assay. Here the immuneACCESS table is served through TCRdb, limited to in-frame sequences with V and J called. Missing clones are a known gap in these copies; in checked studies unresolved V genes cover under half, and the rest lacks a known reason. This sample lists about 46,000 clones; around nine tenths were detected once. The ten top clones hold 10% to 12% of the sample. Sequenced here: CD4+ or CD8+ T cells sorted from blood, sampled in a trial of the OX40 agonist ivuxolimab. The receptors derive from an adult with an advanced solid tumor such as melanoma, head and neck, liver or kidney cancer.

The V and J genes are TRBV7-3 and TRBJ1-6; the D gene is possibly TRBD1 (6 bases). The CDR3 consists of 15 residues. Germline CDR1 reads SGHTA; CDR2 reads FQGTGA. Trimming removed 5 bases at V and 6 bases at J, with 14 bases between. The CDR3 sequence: CASSPGGGPNSPLHF. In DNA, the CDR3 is TGTGCCAGCAGCCCCGGGGGGGGGCCTAATTCACCCCTCCACTTT.

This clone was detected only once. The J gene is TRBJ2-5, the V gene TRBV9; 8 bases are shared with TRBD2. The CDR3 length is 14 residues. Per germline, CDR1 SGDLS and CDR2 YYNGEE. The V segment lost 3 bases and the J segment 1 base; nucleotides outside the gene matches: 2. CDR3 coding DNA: TGTGCCAGCAGCGCGGGAGGGACCCAAGAGACCCAGTACTTC. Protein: CASSAGGTQETQYF.

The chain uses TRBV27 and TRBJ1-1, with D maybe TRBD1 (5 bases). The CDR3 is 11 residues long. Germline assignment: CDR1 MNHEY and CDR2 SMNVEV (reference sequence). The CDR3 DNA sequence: TGTCCGGGGGTAGGTAGCACTGAAGCTTTCTTT. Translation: CPGVGSTEAFF.

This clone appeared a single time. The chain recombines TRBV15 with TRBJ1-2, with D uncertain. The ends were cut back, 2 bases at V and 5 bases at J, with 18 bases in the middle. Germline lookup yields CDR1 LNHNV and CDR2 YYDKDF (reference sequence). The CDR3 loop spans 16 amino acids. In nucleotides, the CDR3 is TGTGCCACCAGCAGAAGCGGAGCCGGGCCGAGGTATGGCTACACCTTC. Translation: CATSRSGAGPRYGYTF.

The CDR3 DNA follows: TGTGCCAGCAGCTTAGACCTCTCCCGTGGCTACACCTTC. Residues: CASSLDLSRGYTF. The V and J genes are TRBV7-9 and TRBJ1-2; D not resolved. The CDR3 spans 13 residues. Germline assignment: CDR1 SEHNR and CDR2 FQNEAQ (reference sequence). V was cut by 1 base and J by 7 bases, with 10 bases left in between.

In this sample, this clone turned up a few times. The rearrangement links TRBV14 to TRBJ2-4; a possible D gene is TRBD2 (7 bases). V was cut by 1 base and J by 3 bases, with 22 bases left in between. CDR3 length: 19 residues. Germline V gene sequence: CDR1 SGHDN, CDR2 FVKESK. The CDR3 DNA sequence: TGTGCCAGCAGCCAAGTAAGTAAGGGGGGGAGAGCGTTCAAAAACATTCAGTACTTC. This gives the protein CASSQVSKGGRAFKNIQYF.

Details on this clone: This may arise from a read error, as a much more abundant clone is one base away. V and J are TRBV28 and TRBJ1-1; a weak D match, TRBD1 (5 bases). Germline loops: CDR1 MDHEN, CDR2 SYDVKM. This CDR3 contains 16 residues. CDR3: CASRPTLGGMNTETFF. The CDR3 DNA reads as TGTGCCAGCAGGCCCACCTTGGGGGGAATGAACACTGAAACTTTCTTT. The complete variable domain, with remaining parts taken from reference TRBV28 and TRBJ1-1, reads DVKVTQSSRYLVKRTGEKVFLECVQDMDHENMFWYRQDPGLGLRLIYFSYDVKMKEKGDIPEGYSVSREKKERFSLILESASTNQTSMYLCASRPTLGGMNTETFFGQGTRLTVV.

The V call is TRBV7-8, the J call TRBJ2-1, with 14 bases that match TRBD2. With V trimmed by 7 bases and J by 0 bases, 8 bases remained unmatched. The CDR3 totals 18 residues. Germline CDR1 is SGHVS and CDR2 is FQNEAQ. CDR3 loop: CASIRTSGRPSSYNEQFF. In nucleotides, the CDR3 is TGTGCCAGCATCCGGACTAGCGGGAGGCCCAGCTCCTACAATGAGCAGTTCTTC. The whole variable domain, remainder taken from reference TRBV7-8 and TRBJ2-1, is GAGVSQSPRYKVAKRGQDVALRCDPISGHVSLFWYQQALGQGPEFLTYFQNEAQLDKSGLPSDRFFAERPEGSVSTLKIQRTQQEDSAVYLCASIRTSGRPSSYNEQFFGPGTRLTVL.

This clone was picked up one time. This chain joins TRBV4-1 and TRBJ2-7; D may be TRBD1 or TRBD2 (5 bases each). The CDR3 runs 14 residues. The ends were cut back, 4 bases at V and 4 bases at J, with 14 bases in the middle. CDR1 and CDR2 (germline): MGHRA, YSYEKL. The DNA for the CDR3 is TGCGCCAGCAGCCCCCGGGACGGATTTTACGAGCAGTACTTC. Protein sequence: CASSPRDGFYEQYF.

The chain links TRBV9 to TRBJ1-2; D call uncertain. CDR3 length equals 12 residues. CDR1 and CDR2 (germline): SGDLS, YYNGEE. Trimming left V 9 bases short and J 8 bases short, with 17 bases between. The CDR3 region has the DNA TGTGCCACATACGATGCTTTCAGCGGCTACACCTTC. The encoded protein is CATYDAFSGYTF.

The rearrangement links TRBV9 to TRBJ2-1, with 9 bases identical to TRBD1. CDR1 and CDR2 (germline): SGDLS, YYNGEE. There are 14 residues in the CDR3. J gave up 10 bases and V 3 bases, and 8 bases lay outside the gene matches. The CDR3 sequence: CASSGGQGHNEQFF. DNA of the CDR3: TGTGCCAGCAGCGGGGGACAGGGTCATAACGAGCAGTTCTTC.

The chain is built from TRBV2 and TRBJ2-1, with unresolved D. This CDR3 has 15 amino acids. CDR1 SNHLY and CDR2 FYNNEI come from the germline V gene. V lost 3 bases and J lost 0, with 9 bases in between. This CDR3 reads CASSEVGSSYNEQFF. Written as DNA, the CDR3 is TGTGCCAGCAGTGAGGTCGGTAGCTCCTACAATGAGCAGTTCTTC.

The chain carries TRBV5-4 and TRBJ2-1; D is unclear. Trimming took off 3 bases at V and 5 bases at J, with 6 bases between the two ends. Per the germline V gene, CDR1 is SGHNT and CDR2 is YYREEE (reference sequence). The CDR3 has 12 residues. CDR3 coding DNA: TGTGCCAGCAGCTCAACAGACAATGAGCAGTTCTTC. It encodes CASSSTDNEQFF.

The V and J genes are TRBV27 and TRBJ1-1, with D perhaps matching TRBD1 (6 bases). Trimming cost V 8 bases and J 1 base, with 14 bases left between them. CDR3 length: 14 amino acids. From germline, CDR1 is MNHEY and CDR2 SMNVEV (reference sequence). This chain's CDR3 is CASLRGGRNTEAFF. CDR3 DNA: TGTGCCAGCCTGCGGGGGGGCAGGAACACTGAAGCTTTCTTT.

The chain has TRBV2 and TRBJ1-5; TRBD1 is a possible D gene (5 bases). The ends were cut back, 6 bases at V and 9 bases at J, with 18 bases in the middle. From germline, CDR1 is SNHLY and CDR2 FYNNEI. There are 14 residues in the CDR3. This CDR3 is CASRGDGVRAPQHF. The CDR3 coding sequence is TGTGCCAGCAGGGGGGACGGCGTCAGGGCGCCCCAGCATTTT.

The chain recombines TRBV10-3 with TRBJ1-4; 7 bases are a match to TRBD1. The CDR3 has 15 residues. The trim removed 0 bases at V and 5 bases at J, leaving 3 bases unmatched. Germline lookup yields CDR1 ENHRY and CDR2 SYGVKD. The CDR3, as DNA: TGTGCCATCAGTGAGTCGGCAGGGGGGAATGAAAAACTGTTTTTT. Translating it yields CAISESAGGNEKLFF.

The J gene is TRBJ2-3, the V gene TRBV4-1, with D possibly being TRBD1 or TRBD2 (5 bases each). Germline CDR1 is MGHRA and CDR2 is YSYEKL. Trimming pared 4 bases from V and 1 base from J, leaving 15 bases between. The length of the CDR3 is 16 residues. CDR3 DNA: TGCGCCAGCAGCCCGGGACCACTTACCCGCACAGATACGCAGTATTTT. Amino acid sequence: CASSPGPLTRTDTQYF.

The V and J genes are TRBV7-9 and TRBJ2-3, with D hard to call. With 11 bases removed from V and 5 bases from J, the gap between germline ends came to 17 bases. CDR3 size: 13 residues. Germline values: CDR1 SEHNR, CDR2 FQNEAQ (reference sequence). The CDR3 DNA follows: TGTGCCTTCCCCCATCCGCTTTTAGATACGCAGTATTTT. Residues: CAFPHPLLDTQYF. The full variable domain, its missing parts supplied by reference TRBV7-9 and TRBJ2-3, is DTGVSQNPRHKITKRGQNVTFRCDPISEHNRLYWYRQTLGQGPEFLTYFQNEAQLEKSRLLSDRFSAERPKGSFSTLEIQRTEQGDSAMYLCAFPHPLLDTQYFGPGTRLTVL.

The CDR3 loop reads CASSVARTSGGLNTGELFF. The CDR3 bases are TGTGCCAGCAGCGTAGCTAGAACTAGCGGGGGCCTGAACACCGGGGAGCTGTTTTTT. The chain combines TRBV9 with TRBJ2-2; TRBD2 aligns across 11 bases. The CDR3 consists of 19 residues. The V segment lost 0 bases and the J segment 1 base; nucleotides outside the gene matches: 8. Germline values: CDR1 SGDLS, CDR2 YYNGEE.

In DNA, the CDR3 is TGTGCCAGCAGCACAGGCTACGAGCAGTACTTC. This sequence encodes CASSTGYEQYF. The chain recombines TRBV25-1 with TRBJ2-7, with a tentative D call TRBD1 (5 bases). The CDR3 length is 11 residues. Germline V gene lookup returns CDR1 MGHDK and CDR2 SYGVNS. V shed 6 bases and J shed 3 bases, with 6 bases lying between them.

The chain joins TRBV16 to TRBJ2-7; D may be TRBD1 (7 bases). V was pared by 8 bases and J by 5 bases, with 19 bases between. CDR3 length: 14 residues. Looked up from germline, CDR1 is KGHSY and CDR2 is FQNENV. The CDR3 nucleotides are TGTGCCAGCTCCCATTCAGGGGGGAGGAACGAGCAGTACTTC. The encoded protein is CASSHSGGRNEQYF.

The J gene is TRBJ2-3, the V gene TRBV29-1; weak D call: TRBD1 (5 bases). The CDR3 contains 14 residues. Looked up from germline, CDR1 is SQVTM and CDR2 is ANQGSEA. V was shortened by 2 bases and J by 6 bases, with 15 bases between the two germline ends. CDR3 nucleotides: TGCAGCGTTGAAAAAAGGGCCAGGGTTGATACGCAGTATTTT. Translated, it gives CSVEKRARVDTQYF.

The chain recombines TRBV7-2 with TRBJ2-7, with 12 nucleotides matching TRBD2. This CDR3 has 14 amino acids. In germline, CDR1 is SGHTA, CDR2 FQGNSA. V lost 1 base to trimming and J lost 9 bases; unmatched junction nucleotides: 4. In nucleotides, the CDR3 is TGTGCCAGCAGCTTAGGACTAGCGGGAGCCGGGCAGTACTTC. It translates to CASSLGLAGAGQYF. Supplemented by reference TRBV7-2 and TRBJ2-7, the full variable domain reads GAGVSQSPSNKVTEKGKDVELRCDPISGHTALYWYRQSLGQGLEFLIYFQGNSAPDKSGLPSDRFSAERTGGSVSTLTIQRTQQEDSAVYLCASSLGLAGAGQYFGPGTRLTVT.

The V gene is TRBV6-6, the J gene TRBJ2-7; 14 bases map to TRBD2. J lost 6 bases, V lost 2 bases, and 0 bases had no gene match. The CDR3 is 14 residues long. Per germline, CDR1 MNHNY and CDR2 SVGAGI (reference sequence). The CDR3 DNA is TGTGCCAGCAGTTACGGACTAGCGGGAGGCGAGCAGTACTTC. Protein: CASSYGLAGGEQYF.

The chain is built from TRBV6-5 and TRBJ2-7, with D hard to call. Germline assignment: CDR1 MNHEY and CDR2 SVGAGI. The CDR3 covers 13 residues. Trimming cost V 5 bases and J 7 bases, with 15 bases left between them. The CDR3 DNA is TGTGCCAGCAGTCCGAGGCGGTCGTCGGAGCAGTACTTC. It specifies CASSPRRSSEQYF.

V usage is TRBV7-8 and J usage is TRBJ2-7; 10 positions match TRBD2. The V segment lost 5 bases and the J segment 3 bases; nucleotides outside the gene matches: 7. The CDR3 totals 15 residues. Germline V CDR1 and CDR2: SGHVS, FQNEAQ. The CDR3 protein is CASSNGLAASYEQYF. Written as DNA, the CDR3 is TGTGCCAGCAGCAACGGACTAGCGGCTAGCTACGAGCAGTACTTC. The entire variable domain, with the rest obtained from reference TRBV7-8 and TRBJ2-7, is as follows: GAGVSQSPRYKVAKRGQDVALRCDPISGHVSLFWYQQALGQGPEFLTYFQNEAQLDKSGLPSDRFFAERPEGSVSTLKIQRTQQEDSAVYLCASSNGLAASYEQYFGPGTRLTVT.

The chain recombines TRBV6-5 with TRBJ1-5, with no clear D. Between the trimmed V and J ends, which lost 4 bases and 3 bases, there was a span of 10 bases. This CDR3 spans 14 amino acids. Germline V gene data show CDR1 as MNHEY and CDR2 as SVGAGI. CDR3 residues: CASSSGINNQPQHF. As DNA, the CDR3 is TGTGCCAGCAGTTCGGGAATTAACAATCAGCCCCAGCATTTT.

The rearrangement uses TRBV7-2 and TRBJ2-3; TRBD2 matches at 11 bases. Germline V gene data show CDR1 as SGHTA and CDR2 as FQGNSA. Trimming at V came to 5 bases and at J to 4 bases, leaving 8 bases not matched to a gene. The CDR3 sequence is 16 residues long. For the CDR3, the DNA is TGTGCCAGCAGCCCTCGACTAGCGGGAATCGCAGATACGCAGTATTTT. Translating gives CASSPRLAGIADTQYF. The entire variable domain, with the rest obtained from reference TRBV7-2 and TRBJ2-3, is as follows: GAGVSQSPSNKVTEKGKDVELRCDPISGHTALYWYRQSLGQGLEFLIYFQGNSAPDKSGLPSDRFSAERTGGSVSTLTIQRTQQEDSAVYLCASSPRLAGIADTQYFGPGTRLTVL.

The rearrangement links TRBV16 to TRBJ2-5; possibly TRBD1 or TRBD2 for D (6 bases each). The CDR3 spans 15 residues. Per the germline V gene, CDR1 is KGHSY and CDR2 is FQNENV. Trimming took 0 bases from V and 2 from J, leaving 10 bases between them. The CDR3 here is CASSQSRGAQETQYF. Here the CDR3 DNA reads TGTGCCAGCAGCCAATCAAGGGGGGCACAAGAGACCCAGTACTTC.

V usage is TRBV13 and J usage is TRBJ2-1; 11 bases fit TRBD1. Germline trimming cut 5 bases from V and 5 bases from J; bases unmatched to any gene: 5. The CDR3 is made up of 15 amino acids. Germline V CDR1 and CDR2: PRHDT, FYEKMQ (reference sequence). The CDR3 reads CASSSRDRGDNEQFF. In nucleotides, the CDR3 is TGTGCCAGCAGCAGTCGGGACAGGGGGGACAATGAGCAGTTCTTC.